A selection of T cell receptor beta chains follows, all from one sample in a study of human T cells and chemical hapten exposure. TCRdb re-called the RACE reads through MiXCR, storing one row per CDR3 protein. This sample has around 250,000 distinct CDR3 sequences, with around 9.3% found just once. The sample in question was whole blood, obtained in connection with sensitization to the hapten diphenylcyclopropenone (DPC). Receptors originate from a middle-aged woman with alopecia areata. Some clones in this sample may be carry-over from other donors' samples. CDR3s include the opening cysteine and the closing phenylalanine or tryptophan. A D gene is named only where the DNA matches it firmly. Clone size is not always given. Where it is, it says once, few, many or a class for expanded clones.

TRBJ1-4 | TRBV28 | few | TRBD1 | CASSFHGQGATNEKLFF | TGTGCCAGCAGTTTTCACGGACAGGGCGCAACTAATGAAAAACTGTTTTTT
TRBJ2-1 | TRBV20-1 | few | NA | CSARGEAYNEQFF | TGCAGTGCTAGAGGGGAGGCTTACAATGAGCAGTTCTTC
TRBJ2-7 | TRBV3-1 | NA | TRBD2 | CASSQAVPSGTYEQYF | TGTGCCAGCAGCCAAGCTGTCCCTAGCGGGACCTACGAGCAGTACTTC
TRBJ2-3 | TRBV5-1 | NA | NA | CASSLGAGLKHSDTQYF | TGCGCCAGCAGCTTGGGGGCGGGACTCAAGCATTCCGATACGCAGTATTTT
TRBJ1-2 | TRBV24-1 | NA | TRBD1 | CATSDGHRGGYTF | TGTGCCACCAGTGATGGCCACAGGGGTGGCTACACCTTC
TRBJ2-5 | TRBV7-2 | many | NA | CASNRGLRETQYF | TGTGCCAGCAACCGGGGGTTGCGAGAGACCCAGTACTTC
TRBJ2-3 | TRBV5-5 | few | TRBD2 | CASRTTLAGGPEDTQYF | TGTGCCAGCAGGACGACGCTAGCGGGAGGGCCGGAGGATACGCAGTATTTT
TRBJ2-7 | TRBV6-5 | few | TRBD1 | CASSYSSGQDYEQYF | TGTGCCAGCAGTTACTCTTCCGGACAGGACTACGAGCAGTACTTC
TRBJ2-7 | TRBV6-5 | NA | NA | CASSRGGREQYF | TGTGCCAGCAGCAGGGGAGGACGCGAGCAGTACTTC
TRBJ2-6 | TRBV29-1 | many | NA | CSVEDNSGANVLTF | TGCAGCGTCGAAGACAACTCTGGGGCCAACGTCCTGACTTTC
TRBJ2-7 | TRBV28 | NA | NA | CASSPPRNRREQYF | TGTGCCAGCAGTCCCCCACGTAACAGGCGGGAGCAGTACTTC
TRBJ2-7 | TRBV7-2 | NA | NA | CASSLRQSGAYEQYF | TGTGCCAGCAGCTTACGACAATCAGGGGCCTACGAGCAGTACTTC
TRBJ2-7 | TRBV29-1 | few | NA | CSVAYRDNSYEQYF | TGCAGCGTTGCCTATAGGGACAACTCCTACGAGCAGTACTTC
TRBJ1-6 | TRBV5-6 | few | NA | CASSSNRVRSPLHF | TGTGCCAGCAGCTCTAACAGGGTTAGATCACCCCTCCACTTT
TRBJ2-2 | TRBV7-9 | few | TRBD2 | CASSSISGGSSIGELFF | TGTGCCAGCAGCTCCATCAGTGGCGGGAGTTCGATCGGGGAGCTGTTTTTT
TRBJ1-4 | TRBV18 | NA | NA | CASSPRSRANEKLFF | TGTGCCAGCTCACCCAGATCAAGGGCTAATGAAAAACTGTTTTTT
TRBJ1-1 | TRBV28 | few | NA | CASSFIGITEAFF | TGTGCCAGCAGTTTTATAGGGATCACTGAAGCTTTCTTT
TRBJ1-6 | TRBV6-6 | few | NA | CASSYSGGTSSYNSPLHF | TGTGCCAGCAGTTACTCGGGGGGGACAAGCTCCTATAATTCACCCCTCCACTTT
TRBJ1-4 | TRBV6-2/TRBV6-3 | many | NA | CASSYSEGTNEKLFF | TGTGCCAGCAGTTACTCTGAGGGGACGAATGAAAAACTGTTTTTT
TRBJ2-2 | TRBV12-3/TRBV12-4 | few | TRBD2 | CASAWPGTRDTGELFF | TGTGCCAGCGCCTGGCCCGGGACTAGAGACACCGGGGAGCTGTTTTTT
TRBJ2-1 | TRBV5-1 | NA | TRBD2 | CASRDIAGVGQFF | TGCGCCAGCAGAGACATAGCGGGAGTTGGGCAGTTCTTC
TRBJ2-7 | TRBV20-1 | NA | TRBD1 | CRGFGQGPYEQYF | TGCAGAGGATTCGGACAGGGGCCCTACGAGCAGTACTTC
TRBJ2-6 | TRBV24-1 | few | TRBD1 | CATSDHPGQGSGANVLTF | TGTGCCACCAGTGACCACCCGGGACAGGGCTCTGGGGCCAACGTCCTGACTTTC
TRBJ2-7 | TRBV28 | few | NA | CASTSTVYEQYF | TGTGCCAGCACGTCGACAGTCTACGAGCAGTACTTC
TRBJ2-2 | TRBV20-1 | NA | TRBD1 | CSARGVPGQDTGELFF | TGCAGTGCTAGAGGTGTGCCGGGACAGGACACCGGGGAGCTGTTTTTT
TRBJ2-3 | TRBV7-2 | NA | TRBD1 | CASSLGTGKDTQYF | TGTGCCAGCAGCTTAGGGACAGGGAAAGATACGCAGTATTTT
TRBJ2-3 | TRBV7-6 | NA | NA | CASSLARSGPPSARDTQYF | TGTGCCAGCAGCTTAGCGCGTAGCGGCCCCCCCTCGGCGCGGGATACGCAGTATTTT
TRBJ1-1 | TRBV9 | few | NA | CASSTSAEGDTEAFF | TGTGCCAGCAGCACATCCGCGGAGGGGGACACTGAAGCTTTCTTT
TRBJ2-3 | TRBV27 | few | TRBD2 | CASTLWGTSTDTQYF | TGTGCCAGCACCCTTTGGGGGACTAGTACAGATACGCAGTATTTT